This T cell receptor (beta chain) was retrieved from a study of beta chain features in type 1 diabetes. Whole-study findings and limits: Researchers report that Type 1 diabetes patients had moderately but significantly shorter TCRB CDR3s across all four CD4+ subsets.

Sorting that relied on CD45RO/CCR7/CD25/CD127/CD95/CD27 yielded CD4+ naive, central memory, regulatory and stem cell-like memory cells. The V gene's germline CDR1 is SEHNR and CDR2 FQNEAQ (reference sequence). The CDR3 covers 16 residues. V gave up 1 base and J gave up 5 bases; unmatched junction bases: 8. Sequencing targeted expressed TCRB transcripts, as all isolated RNA had been reverse transcribed. The table came from immunoSEQ multiplex PCR; TCRdb's copy has only in-frame clones and leaves some out. This table has hundreds of thousands of clones, 14% to 15% appearing once. This clone was seen a handful of times. The target antigen is unknown.

The chain carries TRBV7-9 and TRBJ2-1, with 7 bases identical to TRBD1. This clonotype was obtained from a man younger than 35 with type 1 diabetes. Sequenced sample: naive CD4+ T cells from blood. The CDR3 is CASSLVRGQDHNEQFF. Here the CDR3 DNA reads TGTGCCAGCAGCTTAGTAAGGGGGCAGGATCACAATGAGCAGTTCTTC.